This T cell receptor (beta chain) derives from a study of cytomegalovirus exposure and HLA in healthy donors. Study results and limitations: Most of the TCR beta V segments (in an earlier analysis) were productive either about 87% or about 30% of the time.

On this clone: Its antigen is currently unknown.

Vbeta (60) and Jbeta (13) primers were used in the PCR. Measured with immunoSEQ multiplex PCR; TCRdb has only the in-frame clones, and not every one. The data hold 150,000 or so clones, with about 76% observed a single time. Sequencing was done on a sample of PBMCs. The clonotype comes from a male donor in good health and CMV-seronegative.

The CDR3 DNA sequence: TGTGCCAGCAGTTGGGGACTAGCGGGGGGTACGCAGTATTTT. It yields the protein CASSWGLAGGTQYF. The chain recombines TRBV6-5 with TRBJ2-3; TRBD2 matches at 15 bases. Trimming took 4 bases from V and 8 from J; bases not matched to a gene: 1. Germline V CDR1 and CDR2: MNHEY, SVGAGI. The CDR3 covers 14 residues.